Below are 10 T cell receptor beta chains sequenced from a single sample in a study of blood T cell repertoires in COVID-19. The assay was immunoSEQ multiplex PCR, and TCRdb's table has in-frame clones only and misses some. The repertoire holds 250,000 to 300,000 clones, with approximately 81% as singletons. Input material: peripheral blood. Source of these receptors: a woman in her fifties or sixties with active or convalescent COVID-19.

The chain joins TRBV9 to TRBJ2-1; 7 nucleotides line up with TRBD2. The germline V gene encodes CDR1 SGDLS and CDR2 YYNGEE. This CDR3 region has 17 residues. The V segment lost 0 bases and the J segment 7 bases; nucleotides outside the gene matches: 13. CDR3 protein: CASSVEGRAQQRNEQFF. The DNA for the CDR3 is TGTGCCAGCAGCGTAGAAGGGAGGGCCCAGCAGAGGAATGAGCAGTTCTTC.

This chain uses TRBV4-1 with TRBJ1-4; D is unclear. Germline V CDR1 and CDR2: MGHRA, YSYEKL. The CDR3 sequence is 15 residues long. Trimming cost V 2 bases and J 2 bases, with 9 bases left between them. The CDR3 DNA is TGCGCCAGCAGCCAACCGCCGGTTACTAATGAAAAACTGTTTTTT. Its protein is CASSQPPVTNEKLFF.

This chain connects TRBV19 to TRBJ1-6, with D uncertain. V lost 0 bases and J lost 3, with 21 bases in between. The germline CDR1 and CDR2 sequences are LNHDA and SQIVND (reference sequence). The CDR3 has 20 residues. The DNA of the CDR3 is TGTGCCAGTAGTATAGACTCCCCTCCAGAGGGCTTCAACTATAATTCACCCCTCCACTTT. It yields the protein CASSIDSPPEGFNYNSPLHF.

This sequence joins TRBV5-1 and TRBJ2-3; the D gene is possibly TRBD2 (6 bases). The CDR3 totals 16 residues. The germline gives CDR1 SGHRS, CDR2 YFSETQ. The V and J ends lost 0 bases and 2 bases respectively, with 13 bases between them. CDR3 DNA sequence: TGCGCCAGCAGCTTGGTGGGGGGTGGCCACACAGATACGCAGTATTTT. Translating it yields CASSLVGGGHTDTQYF.

Only one count was recorded for this clone. V usage is TRBV2 and J usage is TRBJ1-2; D might be TRBD1 (5 bases). Trimming left V 7 bases short and J 2 bases short, with 17 bases between. The CDR3 runs to 15 residues. Germline loops: CDR1 SNHLY, CDR2 FYNNEI. The CDR3 reads CASTAFRQTNYGYTF. CDR3 bases: TGTGCCAGCACAGCCTTCAGACAGACCAACTATGGCTACACCTTC.

The rearrangement uses TRBV7-9 and TRBJ1-3; the match to TRBD1 covers 9 bases. Germline CDR1 reads SEHNR; CDR2 reads FQNEAQ (reference sequence). V lost 3 bases to trimming and J lost 3 bases; unmatched junction nucleotides: 6. This CDR3 contains 16 residues. CDR3 sequence: CASSFNRGQRGNTIYF. For the CDR3, the DNA is TGTGCCAGCAGCTTTAACAGGGGGCAACGTGGAAACACCATATATTTT.

The V call is TRBV7-2, the J call TRBJ2-7; D ambiguous. CDR1 and CDR2 (germline): SGHTA, FQGNSA. V shed 0 bases and J shed 2 bases, with 2 bases lying between them. The CDR3 runs to 12 residues. Written as DNA, the CDR3 is TGTGCCAGCAGCTTAGCCGCCTACGAGCAGTACTTC. Amino acids: CASSLAAYEQYF. The whole variable domain, filled in from reference TRBV7-2 and TRBJ2-7, reads GAGVSQSPSNKVTEKGKDVELRCDPISGHTALYWYRQSLGQGLEFLIYFQGNSAPDKSGLPSDRFSAERTGGSVSTLTIQRTQQEDSAVYLCASSLAAYEQYFGPGTRLTVT.

The rearrangement joins TRBV10-3 to TRBJ1-5, with 8 bases matching TRBD1. The germline CDR1 and CDR2 sequences are ENHRY and SYGVKD. CDR3 length: 15 residues. J lost 2 bases, V lost 2 bases, and 2 bases had no gene match. CDR3 loop: CAISEADRGNQPQHF. CDR3 nucleotides: TGTGCCATCAGTGAGGCGGACAGGGGCAATCAGCCCCAGCATTTT.

V usage is TRBV15 and J usage is TRBJ1-5; 9 nucleotides align to TRBD1. The CDR3 runs 15 residues. The germline CDR1 and CDR2 sequences are LNHNV and YYDKDF (reference sequence). J gave up 4 bases and V 3 bases, and 4 bases lay outside the gene matches. For the CDR3, the DNA is TGTGCCACCAGCAGGGGACAGGGAAATAATCAGCCCCAGCATTTT. Amino acid sequence: CATSRGQGNNQPQHF.

The V call is TRBV27, the J call TRBJ1-5; no clear D. Trimming left V 8 bases short and J 3 bases short, with 11 bases between. This CDR3 spans 13 amino acids. The V gene's germline CDR1 is MNHEY and CDR2 SMNVEV (reference sequence). This chain's CDR3 is CASRLMANQPQHF. The CDR3 DNA follows: TGTGCCAGCCGTCTTATGGCCAATCAGCCCCAGCATTTT.